What follows are 8 T cell receptor beta chains derived from one specimen sequenced in a study of T-cell memory formation after mild COVID-19. MiXCR, applied by TCRdb to the 5' RACE reads, yields one record per CDR3 protein. The table lists about 110,000 distinct CDR3 sequences, roughly 19% of them singletons, with 5% to 7% in the top ten. Sequencing was done on a sample of PBMCs or a T cell subset sorted from them (not recorded which). The receptors come from a man between 18 and 35 years old who had mild COVID-19 (a few samples of this study predate the infection). Cell type and time point are not known.

This CDR3 reads CASRKRGPYEQYF. Here the CDR3 DNA reads TGTGCCAGCAGAAAGAGGGGCCCCTACGAGCAGTACTTC. The V and J genes are TRBV6-1 and TRBJ2-7; D may match TRBD1 or TRBD2 (5 bases each). This CDR3 has 13 residues. V lost 6 bases, J lost 2 bases, and 11 bases lay in between. Germline V CDR1 and CDR2: MNHNS, SASEGT.

The sample holds a few counts of this clonotype. The junction shows a germline mismatch at one end, possibly a read error. The J gene is TRBJ2-1, the V gene TRBV29-1, with D uncertain. This CDR3 spans 9 amino acids. The germline gives CDR1 SQVTM, CDR2 ANQGSEA. The CDR3 here is CSVEIGRSF. CDR3 bases: TGCAGCGTTGAAATAGGACGCTCCTTC.

The chain employs TRBV4-1 and TRBJ1-3; weak D call: TRBD1 (5 bases). Germline assignment: CDR1 MGHRA and CDR2 YSYEKL. V lost 4 bases and J lost 4, with 17 bases in between. The CDR3 is made up of 16 amino acids. Here the CDR3 reads CASSPGGMAYGNTIYF. The CDR3 coding sequence is TGCGCCAGCAGCCCTGGGGGTATGGCGTACGGAAACACCATATATTTT.

V usage is TRBV7-3 and J usage is TRBJ2-3; D is undetermined. Trimming took 4 bases from V and 5 from J, leaving 10 bases between them. CDR3 size: 13 residues. Germline assignment: CDR1 SGHTA and CDR2 FQGTGA. CDR3: CASSSGPIDTQYF. The CDR3 region has the DNA TGTGCCAGCAGCTCCGGACCCATAGATACGCAGTATTTT.

The V call is TRBV29-1, the J call TRBJ2-3, with D hard to call. The CDR3 loop spans 12 amino acids. Per the germline V gene, CDR1 is SQVTM and CDR2 is ANQGSEA. V was shortened by 5 bases and J by 0 bases, with 6 bases between the two germline ends. The DNA of the CDR3 is TGCAGCGTTTTTTGGAGCACAGATACGCAGTATTTT. Residues: CSVFWSTDTQYF.

The sample holds a few counts of this clonotype. V gene TRBV6-2 or TRBV6-3 combines with J gene TRBJ2-5; 11 nucleotides align to TRBD2. Germline V CDR1 and CDR2: MNHEY, SVGEGT. Trimming cost V 8 bases and J 2 bases; bases outside gene matches: 10. This CDR3 spans 16 amino acids. The CDR3 DNA reads TGTGCCAGCGGAATAGCGGGGGGGCCGAGTCAAGAGACCCAGTACTTC. Protein sequence: CASGIAGGPSQETQYF.

This chain's CDR3 is CASSRRVYNEQFF. The CDR3 nucleotides are TGTGCCAGCAGCAGAAGGGTGTACAATGAGCAGTTCTTC. The genes are TRBV27 and TRBJ2-1; D not resolved. Germline V gives CDR1 MNHEY, CDR2 SMNVEV (reference sequence). The germline V and J ends were trimmed by 6 bases and 4 bases, with 10 bases remaining between them. CDR3 size: 13 residues.

The gene calls are TRBV18 and TRBJ1-6, with D possibly matching TRBD1 (5 bases). The CDR3 runs to 16 residues. V was pared by 6 bases and J by 7 bases, with 19 bases between. The germline CDR1 and CDR2 sequences are KGHSH and LQKENI. For the CDR3, the DNA is TGTGCCAGCTCGCTCGGGACGCCACTGGGCAATTCACCCCTCCACTTT. It specifies CASSLGTPLGNSPLHF.